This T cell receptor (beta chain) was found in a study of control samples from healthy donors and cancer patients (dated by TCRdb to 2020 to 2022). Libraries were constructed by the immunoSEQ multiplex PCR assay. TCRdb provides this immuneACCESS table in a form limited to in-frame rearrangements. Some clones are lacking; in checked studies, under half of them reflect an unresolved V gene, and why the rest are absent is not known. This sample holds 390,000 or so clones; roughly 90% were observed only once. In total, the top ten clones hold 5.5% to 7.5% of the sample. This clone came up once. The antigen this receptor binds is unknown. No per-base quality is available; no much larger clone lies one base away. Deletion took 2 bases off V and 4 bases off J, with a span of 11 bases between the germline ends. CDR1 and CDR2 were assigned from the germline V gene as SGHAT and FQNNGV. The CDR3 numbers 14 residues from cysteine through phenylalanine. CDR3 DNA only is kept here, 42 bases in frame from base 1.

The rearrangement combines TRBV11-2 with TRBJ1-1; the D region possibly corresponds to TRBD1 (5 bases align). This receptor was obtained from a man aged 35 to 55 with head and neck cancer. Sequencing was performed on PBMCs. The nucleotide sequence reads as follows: TGTGCCAGCAGCTTACTCAGGGAAGCCACTGAAGCTTTCTTT. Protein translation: CASSLLREATEAFF. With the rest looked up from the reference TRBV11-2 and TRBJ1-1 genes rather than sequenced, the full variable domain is EAGVAQSPRYKIIEKRQSVAFWCNPISGHATLYWYQQILGQGPKLLIQFQNNGVVDDSQLPKDRFSAERLKGVDSTLKIQPAKLEDSAVYLCASSLLREATEAFFGQGTRLTVV.